This T cell receptor (beta chain) was recovered during a study of T cell responses to AZD1222 COVID-19 vaccine. General study points: Baseline seropositivity characterized only a handful of AZD1222 recipients. Spike as a whole was targeted by vaccine-associated CD4 TCRs, dominant at 160-218 and 743-854.

As regards this clone: As yet, its antigen is unknown.

Trimming took 3 bases from V and 0 from J, leaving 13 bases between them. The CDR3 is made up of 15 amino acids. The germline CDR1 and CDR2 sequences are SGDLS and YYNGEE. Assay: immunoSEQ multiplex PCR; the TCRdb copy retains only in-frame clones and omits some. The data hold around 130,000 clones, with about 90% observed a single time. The chain links TRBV9 to TRBJ2-7, with D possibly TRBD1 on 6 matching bases. This sample comprised peripheral blood, obtained on day 0 of AZD1222 vaccination. This TCR came from an adult in good health. DNA for the CDR3: TGTGCCAGCAGCGCTACAGGGTCGAGCTCCTACGAGCAGTACTTC. It translates to CASSATGSSSYEQYF.